A single sample is the source of the 17 T cell receptor beta chains below, sequenced in a study of vaccination and CD4 T cells after COVID-19. Treatment meaning: roughly 10-day PBMC culture with coronavirus spike peptide pools or control peptides (ViraFEST assay). Collection of the unexposed donor's CD4+ T cells took place before the COVID-19 pandemic (2011-2018). CD4+ T cells that had been cultured provided DNA sequenced with the Oncomine TCR Beta short-read assay. Someone extracted genomic DNA from cultured CD4+ T cells. A single record per CDR3 protein comes from TCRdb applying MiXCR to the PCR reads. The repertoire consists of approximately 10,000 distinct CDR3 sequences, with 34% occurring once and the leading ten covering 15% to 20%. Their recognized antigens are unknown. Input material: CD4+ T cells from blood, cultured in vitro. These receptors came from a human donor in good health.

By share of the sample, this clonotype is medium-sized. The rearrangement links TRBV21-1 to TRBJ1-1; the table's D call, TRBD1, has no DNA check behind it. TRBV21-1 is flagged as a pseudogene. The CDR3 extends over 15 amino acids. CDR3 bases: TGTGCCAGCACCTTTCAGGGACAGGGCCCCACTGAAGCTTTCTTT. This gives the protein CASTFQGQGPTEAFF.

The chain carries TRBV6-1 and TRBJ2-3; no clear D gene. Trimming took 6 bases from V and 2 from J, leaving 12 bases between them. Germline CDR1 and CDR2: MNHNS and SASEGT. The CDR3 consists of 14 residues. The CDR3 region has the DNA TGTGCCAGCAGGATCCGGGCCCCCACAGATACGCAGTATTTT. Protein product: CASRIRAPTDTQYF.

This clonotype came up a few times. V is TRBV5-4 and J is TRBJ2-5, with D possibly TRBD1 on 5 matching bases. V gave up 7 bases and J gave up 2 bases, with 12 bases separating them. The germline V gene has CDR1 SGHNT and CDR2 YYREEE (reference sequence). The CDR3 is made up of 13 amino acids. The CDR3 DNA follows: TGTGCCAGCCAAGCGCAGGGACAAGAGACCCAGTACTTC. As protein: CASQAQGQETQYF.

A few counts support this clonotype. The chain has TRBV6-2 or TRBV6-3 and TRBJ2-7, with TRBD2 as a possible D gene (5 bases). Germline V gene lookup returns CDR1 MNHEY and CDR2 SVGEGT. Trimming cost V 8 bases and J 0 bases, with 11 bases left between them. This CDR3 has 13 amino acids. CDR3 sequence (DNA): TGTGCCAGCCAACGGGGAAGCTCCTACGAGCAGTACTTC. Its translation: CASQRGSSYEQYF.

The chain joins TRBV6-1 to TRBJ2-1; TRBD2 agrees at 8 bases. V lost 5 bases to trimming and J lost 7 bases; unmatched junction nucleotides: 4. From germline, CDR1 is MNHNS and CDR2 SASEGT. This CDR3 is 13 amino acids long. The CDR3 region has the DNA TGTGCCAGCAGTCCCGGGACTAGTAATGAGCAGTTCTTC. Residues: CASSPGTSNEQFF.

The CDR3 loop is CAISARRVAGGLTETQYF. For the CDR3, the DNA is TGTGCCATCAGTGCCCGGCGGGTAGCGGGAGGCCTGACCGAGACCCAGTACTTC. The rearrangement links TRBV10-3 to TRBJ2-5; 10 bases align to TRBD2. Trimming took 4 bases from V and 5 from J; bases not matched to a gene: 16. The germline CDR1 and CDR2 sequences are ENHRY and SYGVKD. The CDR3 extends over 18 amino acids.

This clonotype was recorded a few times. The V gene is TRBV6-1, the J gene TRBJ1-2, with D possibly being TRBD1 (5 bases). CDR1 is MNHNS and CDR2 is SASEGT in the germline V gene. The germline V and J ends were trimmed by 2 bases and 5 bases, with 15 bases remaining between them. The length of the CDR3 is 15 residues. CDR3 in amino acids: CASSENYWTLYGYTF. CDR3 DNA sequence: TGTGCCAGCAGTGAAAATTATTGGACATTGTATGGCTACACCTTC.

V usage is TRBV19 and J usage is TRBJ1-2; unclear D gene. The CDR3 loop spans 14 amino acids. Germline CDR1 LNHDA, CDR2 SQIVND (reference sequence). Trimming shortened V by 5 bases and J by 1 base, and 11 bases separated the two germline ends. CDR3 bases: TGTGCCAGTAGTTTGACGGGCCTTAACTATGGCTACACCTTC. Translating it yields CASSLTGLNYGYTF. Using reference TRBV19 and TRBJ1-2 for the parts outside the CDR3, the full variable domain is DGGITQSPKYLFRKEGQNVTLSCEQNLNHDAMYWYRQDPGQGLRLIYYSQIVNDFQKGDIAEGYSVSREKKESFPLTVTSAQKNPTAFYLCASSLTGLNYGYTFGSGTRLTVV.

The sample holds a few counts of this clonotype. The chain joins TRBV20-1 to TRBJ2-2; 7 bases are a match to TRBD2. The CDR3 totals 14 residues. Germline trimming cut 1 base from V and 2 bases from J; bases unmatched to any gene: 1. The germline gives CDR1 DFQATT, CDR2 SNEGSKA (reference sequence). The CDR3 nucleotides are TGCAGTGCTAGAGGGGGGGGAAACACCGGGGAGCTGTTTTTT. Its protein product is CSARGGGNTGELFF.

The rearrangement links TRBV11-3 to TRBJ2-1; 7 bases are a match to TRBD2. With 5 bases clipped from V and 2 bases from J, the junction kept 6 bases outside the gene matches. The CDR3 length is 15 residues. Germline assignment: CDR1 SGHNT and CDR2 YENEEA. CDR3: CASSRMGTTYNEQFF. The CDR3, as DNA: TGTGCCAGCAGCCGAATGGGGACTACCTACAATGAGCAGTTCTTC.

This clonotype showed up just a few times. J is TRBJ2-3 and V is TRBV6-2 or TRBV6-3; D unclear. Trimming removed 4 bases from V and 5 bases from J, with 13 bases in between. This CDR3 spans 14 amino acids. Germline CDR1 reads MNHEY; CDR2 reads SVGEGT. The CDR3, as DNA: TGTGCCAGCAGTTTGAGCGTTACGCTAGATACGCAGTATTTT. It translates to CASSLSVTLDTQYF.

In nucleotides, the CDR3 is TGTGCCAGCAGCCCCAGTGGGAGGGCTCCCGTTGCCCCAGAGCAGTTCTTC. Translating it yields CASSPSGRAPVAPEQFF. This chain joins TRBV7-9 and TRBJ2-1; 7 bases fit TRBD2. V was clipped by 5 bases and J by 10 bases; unmatched bases: 20. Germline V gene sequence: CDR1 SEHNR, CDR2 FQNEAQ (reference sequence). This CDR3 region has 17 residues.

The chain couples TRBV7-2 to TRBJ2-3; 8 bases map to TRBD2. V was clipped by 1 base and J by 0 bases; unmatched bases: 15. Germline loops: CDR1 SGHTA, CDR2 FQGNSA. CDR3 size: 20 residues. The CDR3 bases are TGTGCCAGCAGCTTAGGGGAGTCGGCTTTAGCGGGGCTGAGCACAGATACGCAGTATTTT. This encodes CASSLGESALAGLSTDTQYF.

The chain links TRBV6-5 to TRBJ1-5, with TRBD1 matching 8 bases. This CDR3 is 15 amino acids long. J was trimmed by 2 bases and V by 4 bases; bases with no gene match: 4. Germline lookup yields CDR1 MNHEY and CDR2 SVGAGI. CDR3 protein: CASSSTTGGNQPQHF. In DNA, the CDR3 is TGTGCCAGCAGTTCAACGACAGGGGGCAATCAGCCCCAGCATTTT.

By share, this clonotype ranks as medium-sized (0.01 to 0.1%). The chain links TRBV6-1 to TRBJ1-6; tentative D call: TRBD1 (5 bases). The CDR3 totals 13 residues. CDR1 MNHNS and CDR2 SASEGT come from the germline V gene. V lost 6 bases to trimming and J lost 10 bases, with 13 bases between them. The CDR3 DNA sequence: TGTGCCAGCAGCCCGGGAGGGGACTCACCCCTCCACTTT. As protein: CASSPGGDSPLHF.

This clonotype was observed a handful of times. The chain combines TRBV7-2 with TRBJ2-3; D unclear. The CDR3 runs to 12 residues. V was shortened by 6 bases and J by 8 bases, with 12 bases between the two germline ends. Looked up from germline, CDR1 is SGHTA and CDR2 is FQGNSA. CDR3 amino acids: CASRATDTTQYF. The CDR3 DNA follows: TGTGCCAGCAGGGCAACTGACACTACGCAGTATTTT.

This clonotype turned up a few times. The rearrangement uses TRBV20-1 and TRBJ2-7; TRBD2 aligns across 8 bases. This CDR3 is built from 14 residues. CDR1 and CDR2 from the germline V gene are DFQATT and SNEGSKA (reference sequence). The ends lost 6 bases at V and 6 bases at J; junction bases unmatched: 13. CDR3 DNA sequence: TGCAGTGCCCCGGGGGGGACTCGGTTTCGCGAGCAGTACTTC. It is translated as CSAPGGTRFREQYF.